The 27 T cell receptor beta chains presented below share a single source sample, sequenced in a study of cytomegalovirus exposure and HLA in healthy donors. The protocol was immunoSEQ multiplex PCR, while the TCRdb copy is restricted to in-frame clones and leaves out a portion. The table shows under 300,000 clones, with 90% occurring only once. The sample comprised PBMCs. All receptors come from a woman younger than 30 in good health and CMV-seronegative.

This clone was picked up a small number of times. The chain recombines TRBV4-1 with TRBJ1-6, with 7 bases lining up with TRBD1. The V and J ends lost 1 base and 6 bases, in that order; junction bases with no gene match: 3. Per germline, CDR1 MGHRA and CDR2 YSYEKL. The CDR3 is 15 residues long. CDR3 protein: CASSQVGTVNSPLHF. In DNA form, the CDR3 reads TGCGCCAGCAGCCAAGTTGGGACAGTTAATTCACCCCTCCACTTT.

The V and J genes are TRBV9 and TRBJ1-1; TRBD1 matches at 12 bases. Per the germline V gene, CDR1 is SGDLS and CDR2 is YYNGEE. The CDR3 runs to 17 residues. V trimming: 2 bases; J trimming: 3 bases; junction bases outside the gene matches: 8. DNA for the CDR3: TGTGCCAGCAGCGTCCGGGACAGGGGGCTCTTTGACACTGAAGCTTTCTTT. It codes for CASSVRDRGLFDTEAFF.

The CDR3 is CASSNPGQGYGYTF. In nucleotides, the CDR3 is TGTGCCAGCAGTAACCCTGGACAGGGGTATGGCTACACCTTC. The J gene is TRBJ1-2, the V gene TRBV28; 9 positions match TRBD1. The germline V gene has CDR1 MDHEN and CDR2 SYDVKM. This CDR3 has 14 residues. J was trimmed by 5 bases and V by 5 bases; bases with no gene match: 6.

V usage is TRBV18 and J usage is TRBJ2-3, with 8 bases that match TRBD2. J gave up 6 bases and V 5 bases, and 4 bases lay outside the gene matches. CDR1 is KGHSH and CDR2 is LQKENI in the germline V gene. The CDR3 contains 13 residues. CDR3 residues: CASSTASGDTQYF. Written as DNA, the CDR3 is TGTGCCAGCTCAACCGCTAGCGGGGATACGCAGTATTTT. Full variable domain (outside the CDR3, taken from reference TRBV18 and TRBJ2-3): NAGVMQNPRHLVRRRGQEARLRCSPMKGHSHVYWYRQLPEEGLKFMVYLQKENIIDESGMPKERFSAEFPKEGPSILRIQQVVRGDSAAYFCASSTASGDTQYFGPGTRLTVL.

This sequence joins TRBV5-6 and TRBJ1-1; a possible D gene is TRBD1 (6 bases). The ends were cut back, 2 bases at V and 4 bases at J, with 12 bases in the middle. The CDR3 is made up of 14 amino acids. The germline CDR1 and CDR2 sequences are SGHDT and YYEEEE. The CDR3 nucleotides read TGTGCCAGCAGCTTTGACAGGTTCGCCACTGAAGCTTTCTTT. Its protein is CASSFDRFATEAFF.

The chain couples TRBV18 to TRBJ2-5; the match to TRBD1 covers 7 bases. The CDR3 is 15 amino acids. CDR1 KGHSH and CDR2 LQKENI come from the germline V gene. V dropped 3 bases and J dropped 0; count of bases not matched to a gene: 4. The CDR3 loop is CASSPVQGYQETQYF. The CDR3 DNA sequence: TGTGCCAGCTCACCGGTACAGGGGTACCAAGAGACCCAGTACTTC.

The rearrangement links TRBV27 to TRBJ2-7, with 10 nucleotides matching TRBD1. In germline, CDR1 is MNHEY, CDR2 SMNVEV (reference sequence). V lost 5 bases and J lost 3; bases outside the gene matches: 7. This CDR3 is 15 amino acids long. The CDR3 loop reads CASSPPDRGHYEQYF. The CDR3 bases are TGTGCCAGCAGTCCCCCCGACAGGGGGCACTACGAGCAGTACTTC.

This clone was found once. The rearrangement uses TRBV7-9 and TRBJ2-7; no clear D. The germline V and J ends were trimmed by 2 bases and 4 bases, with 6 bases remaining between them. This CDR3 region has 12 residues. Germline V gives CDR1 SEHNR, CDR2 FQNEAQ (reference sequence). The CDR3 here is CASSLFSYEQYF. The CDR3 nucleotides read TGTGCCAGCAGCTTATTCTCTTACGAGCAGTACTTC.

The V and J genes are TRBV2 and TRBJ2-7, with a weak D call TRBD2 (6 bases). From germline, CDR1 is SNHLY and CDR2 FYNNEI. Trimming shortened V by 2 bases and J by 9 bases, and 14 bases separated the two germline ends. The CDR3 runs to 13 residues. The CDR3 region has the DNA TGTGCCAGCAGTGAATGGGGAGTCGGGGGGCAGTACGTC. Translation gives CASSEWGVGGQYV.

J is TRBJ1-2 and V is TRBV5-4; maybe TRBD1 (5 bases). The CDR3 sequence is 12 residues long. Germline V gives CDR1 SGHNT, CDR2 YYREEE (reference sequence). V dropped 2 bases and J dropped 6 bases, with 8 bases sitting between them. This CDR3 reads CASSFGGDGYTF. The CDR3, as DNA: TGTGCCAGCAGCTTCGGGGGGGATGGCTACACCTTC.

CDR3 DNA: TGTGCCAGCAGCTTAAAGGGGGTAGGGGAGCTGTTTTTT. Translation gives CASSLKGVGELFF. This sequence joins TRBV7-8 and TRBJ2-2, with D tentatively TRBD1 (6 bases). CDR1 is SGHVS, CDR2 FQNEAQ, per germline. The CDR3 spans 13 residues. V lost 2 bases and J 8 bases, leaving 9 bases between the germline ends.

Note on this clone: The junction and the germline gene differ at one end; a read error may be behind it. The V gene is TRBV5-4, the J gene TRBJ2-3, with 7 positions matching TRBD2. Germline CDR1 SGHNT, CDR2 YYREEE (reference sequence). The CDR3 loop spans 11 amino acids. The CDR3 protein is CASSRDYAVHF. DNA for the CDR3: TGTGCCAGCAGCCGGGACTATGCAGTCCATTTT.

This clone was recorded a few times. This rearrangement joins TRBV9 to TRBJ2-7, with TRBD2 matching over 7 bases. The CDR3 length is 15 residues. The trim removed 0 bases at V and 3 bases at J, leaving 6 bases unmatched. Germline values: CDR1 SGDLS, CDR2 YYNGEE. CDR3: CASSVGVGEGYEQYF. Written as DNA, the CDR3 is TGTGCCAGCAGCGTAGGGGTAGGGGAGGGCTACGAGCAGTACTTC.

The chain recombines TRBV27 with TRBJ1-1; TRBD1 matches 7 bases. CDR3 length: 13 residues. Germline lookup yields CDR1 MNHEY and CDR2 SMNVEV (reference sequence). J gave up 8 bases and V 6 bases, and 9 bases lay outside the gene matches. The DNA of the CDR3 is TGTGCCAGCAGCTTCTACAGGGGTGTGGAAGCTTTCTTT. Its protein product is CASSFYRGVEAFF.

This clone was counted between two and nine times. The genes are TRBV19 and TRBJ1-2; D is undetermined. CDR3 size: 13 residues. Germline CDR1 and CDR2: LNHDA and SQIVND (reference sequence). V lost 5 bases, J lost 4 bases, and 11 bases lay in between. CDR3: CASSPAGSYGYTF. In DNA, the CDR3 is TGTGCCAGTAGTCCAGCGGGATCCTATGGCTACACCTTC.

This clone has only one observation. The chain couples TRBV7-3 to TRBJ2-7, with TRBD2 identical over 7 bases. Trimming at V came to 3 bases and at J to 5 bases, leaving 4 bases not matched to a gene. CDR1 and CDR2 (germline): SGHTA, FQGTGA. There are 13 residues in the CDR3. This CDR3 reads CASSLAGENEQYF. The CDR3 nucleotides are TGTGCCAGCAGCTTGGCGGGAGAGAACGAGCAGTACTTC.

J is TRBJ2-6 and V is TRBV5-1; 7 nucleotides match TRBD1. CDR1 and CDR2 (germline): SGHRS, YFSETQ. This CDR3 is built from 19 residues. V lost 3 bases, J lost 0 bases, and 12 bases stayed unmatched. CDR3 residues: CASSYPRQGQNSGANVLTF. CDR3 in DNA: TGCGCCAGCAGCTACCCTCGACAGGGCCAAAACTCTGGGGCCAACGTCCTGACTTTC.

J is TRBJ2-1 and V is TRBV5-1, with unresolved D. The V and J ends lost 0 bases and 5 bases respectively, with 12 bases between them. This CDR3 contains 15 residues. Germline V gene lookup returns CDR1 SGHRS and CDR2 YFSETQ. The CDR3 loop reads CASSLVGQANNEQFF. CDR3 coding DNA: TGCGCCAGCAGCTTGGTAGGTCAGGCCAACAATGAGCAGTTCTTC.

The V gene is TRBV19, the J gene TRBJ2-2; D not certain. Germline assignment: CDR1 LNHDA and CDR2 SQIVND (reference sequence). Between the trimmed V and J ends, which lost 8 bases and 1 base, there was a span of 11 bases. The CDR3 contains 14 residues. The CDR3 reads CASLVDWNTGELFF. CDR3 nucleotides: TGTGCCAGTCTGGTAGACTGGAACACCGGGGAGCTGTTTTTT.

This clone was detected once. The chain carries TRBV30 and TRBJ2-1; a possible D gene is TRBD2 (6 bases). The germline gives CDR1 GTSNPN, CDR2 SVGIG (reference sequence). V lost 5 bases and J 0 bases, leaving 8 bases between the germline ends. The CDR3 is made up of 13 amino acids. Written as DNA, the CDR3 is TGTGCCTGGGACGGGAGCTCCTACAATGAGCAGTTCTTC. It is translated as CAWDGSSYNEQFF.

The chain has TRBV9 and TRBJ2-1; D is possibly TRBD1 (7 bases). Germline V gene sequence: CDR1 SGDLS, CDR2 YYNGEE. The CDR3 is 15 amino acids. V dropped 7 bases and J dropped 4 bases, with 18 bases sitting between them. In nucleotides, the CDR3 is TGTGCCAGCGGCGGGGCGGGGACAGTTTACAATGAGCAGTTCTTC. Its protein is CASGGAGTVYNEQFF. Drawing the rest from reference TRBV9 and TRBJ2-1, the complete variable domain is DSGVTQTPKHLITATGQRVTLRCSPRSGDLSVYWYQQSLDQGLQFLIQYYNGEERAKGNILERFSAQQFPDLHSELNLSSLELGDSALYFCASGGAGTVYNEQFFGPGTRLTVL.

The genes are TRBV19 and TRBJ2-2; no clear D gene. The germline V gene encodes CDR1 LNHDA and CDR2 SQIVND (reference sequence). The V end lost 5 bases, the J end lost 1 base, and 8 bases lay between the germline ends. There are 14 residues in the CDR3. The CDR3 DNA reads TGTGCCAGTAGTCTGTACAGGAACACCGGGGAGCTGTTTTTT. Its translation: CASSLYRNTGELFF.

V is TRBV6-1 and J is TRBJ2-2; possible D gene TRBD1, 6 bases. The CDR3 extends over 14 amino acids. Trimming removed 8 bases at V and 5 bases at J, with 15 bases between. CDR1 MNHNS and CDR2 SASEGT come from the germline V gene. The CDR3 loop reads CASSEGQFTGELFF. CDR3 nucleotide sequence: TGTGCCAGCTCAGAGGGACAATTTACCGGGGAGCTGTTTTTT.

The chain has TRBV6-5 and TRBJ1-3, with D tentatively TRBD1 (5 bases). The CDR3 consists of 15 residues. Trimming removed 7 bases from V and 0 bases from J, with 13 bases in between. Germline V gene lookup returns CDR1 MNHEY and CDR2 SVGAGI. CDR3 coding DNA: TGTGCCAGCAAACGACAGTCCACCTCTGGAAACACCATATATTTT. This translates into CASKRQSTSGNTIYF.

The CDR3 nucleotides read TGTGCCAGCAGCAACACCAATAACTATGGCTACACCTTC. Encoded protein: CASSNTNNYGYTF. The chain recombines TRBV7-8 with TRBJ1-2; D gene ambiguous. Looked up from germline, CDR1 is SGHVS and CDR2 is FQNEAQ. V was shortened by 5 bases and J by 1 base, with 8 bases between the two germline ends. The CDR3 is made up of 13 amino acids.

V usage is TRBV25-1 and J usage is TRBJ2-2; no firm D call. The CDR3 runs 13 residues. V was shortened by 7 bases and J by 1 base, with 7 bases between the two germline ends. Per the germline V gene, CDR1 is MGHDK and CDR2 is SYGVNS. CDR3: CASKYRNTGELFF. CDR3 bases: TGTGCCAGCAAGTACAGGAACACCGGGGAGCTGTTTTTT. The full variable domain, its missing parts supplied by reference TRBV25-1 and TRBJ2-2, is EADIYQTPRYLVIGTGKKITLECSQTMGHDKMYWYQQDPGMELHLIHYSYGVNSTEKGDLSSESTVSRIRTEHFPLTLESARPSHTSQYLCASKYRNTGELFFGEGSRLTVL.

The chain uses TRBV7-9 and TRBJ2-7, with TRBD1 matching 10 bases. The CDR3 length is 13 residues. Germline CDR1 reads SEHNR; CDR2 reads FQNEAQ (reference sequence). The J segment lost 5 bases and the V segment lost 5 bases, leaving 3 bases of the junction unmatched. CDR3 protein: CASSPDRGNEQYF. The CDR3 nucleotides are TGTGCCAGCAGCCCGGACAGGGGGAACGAGCAGTACTTC.